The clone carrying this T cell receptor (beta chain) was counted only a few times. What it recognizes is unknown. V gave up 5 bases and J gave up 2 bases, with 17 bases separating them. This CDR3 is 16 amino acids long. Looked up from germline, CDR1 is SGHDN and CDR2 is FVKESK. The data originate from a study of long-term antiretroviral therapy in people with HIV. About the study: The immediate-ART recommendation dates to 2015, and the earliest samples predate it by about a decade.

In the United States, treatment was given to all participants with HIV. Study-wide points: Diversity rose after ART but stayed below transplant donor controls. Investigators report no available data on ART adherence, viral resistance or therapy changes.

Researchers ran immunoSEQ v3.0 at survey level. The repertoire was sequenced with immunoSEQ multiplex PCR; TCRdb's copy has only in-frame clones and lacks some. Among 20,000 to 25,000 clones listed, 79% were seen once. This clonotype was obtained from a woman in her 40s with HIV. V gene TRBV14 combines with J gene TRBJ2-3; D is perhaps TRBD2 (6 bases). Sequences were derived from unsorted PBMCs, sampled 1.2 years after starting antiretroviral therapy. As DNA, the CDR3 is TGTGCCAGCAGCGCCCATCGTGGGGGGAACACAGATACGCAGTATTTT. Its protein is CASSAHRGGNTDTQYF.